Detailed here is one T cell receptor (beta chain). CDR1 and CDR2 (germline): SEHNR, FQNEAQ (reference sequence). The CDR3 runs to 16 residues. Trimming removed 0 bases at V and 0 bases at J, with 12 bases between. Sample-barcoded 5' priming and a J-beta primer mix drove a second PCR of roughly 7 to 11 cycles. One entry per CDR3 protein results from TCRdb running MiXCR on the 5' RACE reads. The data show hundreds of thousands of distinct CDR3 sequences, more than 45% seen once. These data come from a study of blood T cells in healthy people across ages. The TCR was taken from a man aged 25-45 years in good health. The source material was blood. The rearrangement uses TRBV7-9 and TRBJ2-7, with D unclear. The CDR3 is CASSLAGRDSSYEQYF. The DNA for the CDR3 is TGTGCCAGCAGCTTAGCGGGAAGGGATAGCTCCTACGAGCAGTACTTC.